This TCR beta chain is drawn from a study of blood T cell repertoires in COVID-19. Across the study: The samples span acute and convalescent COVID-19 from the United States, Italy and Spain.

Authors' methods: Reference gene primer amplification gave nucleated cell count estimates. Produced via immunoSEQ multiplex PCR; TCRdb's table is partial and in-frame only. Clone size and V and J calls were adopted from that table, with D and trimming inferred from the DNA. The sample holds roughly 190,000 clones, 65% to 80% seen once. In germline, CDR1 is LNHDA, CDR2 SQIVND (reference sequence). CDR3 size: 13 residues. Unmatched junction bases numbered 7, after V lost 4 bases and J lost 9 bases. The V and J genes are TRBV19 and TRBJ1-2; 8 nucleotides match TRBD1. Sequenced input: peripheral blood. The TCR comes from a woman in her forties or fifties with acute or convalescent COVID-19. The CDR3 protein is CASSTPGTGRYTF. The CDR3 DNA reads TGTGCCAGTAGTACGCCCGGGACAGGCCGCTACACCTTC.